This T cell receptor (beta chain) appears in the sequencing data of a study of blood T cell repertoires in COVID-19. Background on the study: COVID-19 samples, acute and convalescent, were from the United States, Italy and Spain. The cDNA or gDNA used as material had been derived from T cells, B-cell-depleted T cells, or PBMCs.

As processed by the authors: Estimates of nucleated cell counts were drawn from the amplification of reference gene primers. Produced via immunoSEQ multiplex PCR; TCRdb's table is partial and in-frame only. V, J and clone size are those of that table, while D and trimming were read from the DNA. The sample consists of 120,000 or so clones, roughly 86% of them appearing once. Germline V lookup: CDR1 MDHEN, CDR2 SYDVKM. This CDR3 spans 14 amino acids. V dropped 3 bases and J dropped 2 bases, with 11 bases sitting between them. Sample: peripheral blood. The rearrangement joins TRBV28 to TRBJ2-7, with unresolved D. This clonotype originated in a woman in her sixties with acute or convalescent COVID-19. The CDR3, as DNA: TGTGCCAGCAGTTTGAGGTCTCGAACCTACGAGCAGTACTTC. This encodes CASSLRSRTYEQYF.